These 26 T cell receptor beta chains share one sample of origin, sequenced in a study of T cell clones after liver transplantation. The assay was immunoSEQ multiplex PCR, and TCRdb's table has in-frame clones only and misses some. The data contain tens of thousands of clones, 90% of them singletons. Here the sequenced sample was CD4+ T cells from blood, taken before liver transplant. The receptors originated from a human donor who received a liver transplant.

The chain carries TRBV7-3 and TRBJ2-2; TRBD2 agrees at 12 bases. The CDR3 has 19 amino acids. J was trimmed by 5 bases and V by 2 bases; bases with no gene match: 12. Germline CDR1 is SGHTA and CDR2 is FQGTGA. CDR3 protein: CASSLYAPGLAGQTGELFF. CDR3 nucleotides: TGTGCCAGCAGCTTATATGCCCCTGGACTAGCGGGACAAACCGGGGAGCTGTTTTTT.

In its sample, this clone was seen once. The chain has TRBV5-1 and TRBJ2-7, with TRBD2 matching 10 bases. In germline, CDR1 is SGHRS, CDR2 YFSETQ. The junction had 12 bases not matched to a gene; V was cut back by 4 bases and J by 5 bases. This CDR3 has 16 residues. The CDR3 sequence is CASSGSGLAGANEQYF. The CDR3 DNA follows: TGCGCCAGCAGCGGGTCTGGCCTAGCGGGAGCCAACGAGCAGTACTTC.

This clone has only one observation. The same CDR3 also results from other DNA sequences found in this sample. This sequence joins TRBV5-1 and TRBJ2-5; unclear D gene. CDR1 SGHRS and CDR2 YFSETQ come from the germline V gene. Trimming left V 4 bases short and J 3 bases short, with 4 bases between. This CDR3 region has 11 residues. CDR3 coding DNA: TGCGCCAGCAGCCTCAAAGAGACCCAGTACTTC. This codes for CASSLKETQYF.

The genes are TRBV7-2 and TRBJ2-1, with D unclear. The CDR3 runs 15 residues. Germline V lookup: CDR1 SGHTA, CDR2 FQGNSA. V lost 5 bases, J lost 5 bases, and 16 bases lay in between. DNA for the CDR3: TGTGCCAGCAGCCCCCAGAATCGTGAAAACAATGAGCAGTTCTTC. It translates to CASSPQNRENNEQFF.

The rearrangement joins TRBV28 to TRBJ2-5; a weak D match, TRBD1 (7 bases). Trimming shortened V by 6 bases and J by 5 bases, and 13 bases separated the two germline ends. CDR3 length equals 13 residues. Per the germline V gene, CDR1 is MDHEN and CDR2 is SYDVKM. The DNA for the CDR3 is TGTGCCAGCAGACCGCAGGGGGGCGAGACCCAGTACTTC. Translating gives CASRPQGGETQYF. Complete variable domain (other parts from reference TRBV28 and TRBJ2-5): DVKVTQSSRYLVKRTGEKVFLECVQDMDHENMFWYRQDPGLGLRLIYFSYDVKMKEKGDIPEGYSVSREKKERFSLILESASTNQTSMYLCASRPQGGETQYFGPGTRLLVL.

This rearrangement joins TRBV7-3 to TRBJ2-5; TRBD1 aligns across 8 bases. Trimming took 8 bases from V and 1 from J; bases not matched to a gene: 3. Germline assignment: CDR1 SGHTA and CDR2 FQGTGA. The CDR3 is 13 amino acids. DNA of the CDR3: TGTGCCAGCGGCAGGGGGCCCCAAGAGACCCAGTACTTC. This encodes CASGRGPQETQYF.

The gene calls are TRBV7-2 and TRBJ2-7; possible D gene TRBD1, 5 bases. Trimming left V 3 bases short and J 5 bases short, with 14 bases between. This CDR3 spans 14 amino acids. Germline V gives CDR1 SGHTA, CDR2 FQGNSA. The chain's CDR3 is CASSLPTGLNEQYF. CDR3 in DNA: TGTGCCAGCAGCTTGCCAACAGGTTTAAACGAGCAGTACTTC.

This clone was seen only a few times. This rearrangement joins TRBV7-3 to TRBJ2-7, with 10 positions matching TRBD1. This CDR3 contains 15 residues. Unmatched junction bases numbered 9, after V lost 6 bases and J lost 4 bases. Germline-derived CDR1 and CDR2 are SGHTA and FQGTGA. As DNA, the CDR3 is TGTGCCAGCAGGCCCACCGGGACAGGGGATTACGAGCAGTACTTC. It encodes CASRPTGTGDYEQYF.

The V gene is TRBV5-6, the J gene TRBJ1-1; D remains unclear. The CDR3 covers 13 residues. CDR1 is SGHDT, CDR2 YYEEEE, per germline. Between the trimmed V and J ends, which lost 1 base and 1 base, there was a span of 5 bases. CDR3 loop: CASSLNPNTEAFF. DNA for the CDR3: TGTGCCAGCAGCTTGAACCCGAACACTGAAGCTTTCTTT.

This chain connects TRBV9 to TRBJ2-1, with 15 positions matching TRBD2. Unmatched junction bases numbered 6, after V lost 4 bases and J lost 7 bases. The CDR3 has 16 amino acids. CDR1 is SGDLS, CDR2 YYNGEE, per germline. The CDR3 sequence is CASSPSGTSGRNEQFF. The CDR3 nucleotides are TGTGCCAGCAGCCCCTCGGGGACTAGCGGGAGGAATGAGCAGTTCTTC.

The rearrangement joins TRBV2 to TRBJ1-5; 9 bases match TRBD1. The junction had 10 bases not matched to a gene; V was cut back by 4 bases and J by 0 bases. CDR3 length: 18 amino acids. Germline V gene data show CDR1 as SNHLY and CDR2 as FYNNEI. The CDR3 DNA sequence: TGTGCCAGCAGTGGGGGACAGGGAGCCCGTGGTAGCAATCAGCCCCAGCATTTT. This codes for CASSGGQGARGSNQPQHF.

This chain uses TRBV5-4 with TRBJ1-4; 7 bases map to TRBD1. This CDR3 has 15 residues. Germline V gene lookup returns CDR1 SGHNT and CDR2 YYREEE (reference sequence). With V trimmed by 4 bases and J by 7 bases, 10 bases remained unmatched. CDR3 DNA sequence: TGTGCCAGCAGCCGCGAGGGGGCGCGGGTTGAAAAACTGTTTTTT. Translated: CASSREGARVEKLFF.

This rearrangement joins TRBV5-1 to TRBJ2-5; TRBD2 agrees at 8 bases. This CDR3 comprises 15 residues. The germline CDR1 and CDR2 sequences are SGHRS and YFSETQ. The V and J ends lost 1 base and 1 base, in that order; junction bases with no gene match: 3. The CDR3 bases are TGCGCCAGCAGCTTGAGCGGGAGTGGCCAAGAGACCCAGTACTTC. Encoded protein: CASSLSGSGQETQYF.

The chain combines TRBV5-4 with TRBJ2-5; TRBD1 matches at 8 bases. V lost 1 base to trimming and J lost 2 bases; unmatched junction nucleotides: 13. Per the germline V gene, CDR1 is SGHNT and CDR2 is YYREEE (reference sequence). The CDR3 is 18 amino acids. Here the CDR3 reads CASSLRRPGQGHQETQYF. The CDR3 nucleotides are TGTGCCAGCAGCTTGCGCCGTCCCGGACAGGGCCATCAAGAGACCCAGTACTTC. The full variable domain, rest sourced from reference TRBV5-4 and TRBJ2-5, is ETGVTQSPTHLIKTRGQQVTLRCSSQSGHNTVSWYQQALGQGPQFIFQYYREEENGRGNFPPRFSGLQFPNYSSELNVNALELDDSALYLCASSLRRPGQGHQETQYFGPGTRLLVL.

This chain connects TRBV7-3 to TRBJ2-2; D gene unclear. Per the germline V gene, CDR1 is SGHTA and CDR2 is FQGTGA. Trimming cost V 5 bases and J 0 bases, with 10 bases left between them. The CDR3 consists of 15 residues. CDR3 nucleotides: TGTGCCAGCAGCAAAGACCCCCCGAACACCGGGGAGCTGTTTTTT. This sequence encodes CASSKDPPNTGELFF.

This chain connects TRBV5-4 to TRBJ2-5; no reliable D call. The ends were cut back, 4 bases at V and 6 bases at J, with 7 bases in the middle. There are 11 residues in the CDR3. Germline V gene sequence: CDR1 SGHNT, CDR2 YYREEE (reference sequence). The CDR3 spells CASSADQTQYF. The CDR3 DNA reads TGTGCCAGCAGCGCCGACCAGACCCAGTACTTC.

The rearrangement uses TRBV9 and TRBJ1-1, with D maybe TRBD1 (5 bases). The V and J ends lost 0 bases and 2 bases respectively, with 8 bases between them. This CDR3 region has 14 residues. Germline assignment: CDR1 SGDLS and CDR2 YYNGEE. In DNA form, the CDR3 reads TGTGCCAGCAGCGTAGAAGGGGTAAACACTGAAGCTTTCTTT. As protein: CASSVEGVNTEAFF. Full variable domain (rest looked up from reference TRBV9 and TRBJ1-1): DSGVTQTPKHLITATGQRVTLRCSPRSGDLSVYWYQQSLDQGLQFLIQYYNGEERAKGNILERFSAQQFPDLHSELNLSSLELGDSALYFCASSVEGVNTEAFFGQGTRLTVV.

The V and J genes are TRBV18 and TRBJ2-5; D gene unclear. Germline CDR1 is KGHSH and CDR2 is LQKENI. V lost 2 bases and J 7 bases, leaving 14 bases between the germline ends. This CDR3 region has 14 residues. The CDR3 DNA is TGTGCCAGCTCACCAGACTCACTGCCCGGGACCCAGTACTTC. It encodes CASSPDSLPGTQYF.

The chain is built from TRBV5-1 and TRBJ2-3, with D tentatively TRBD2 (5 bases). The CDR3 loop spans 15 amino acids. Germline V gene lookup returns CDR1 SGHRS and CDR2 YFSETQ. V was pared by 5 bases and J by 5 bases, with 18 bases between. The CDR3 here is CASSRGPDRGDTQYF. DNA for the CDR3: TGCGCCAGCAGTCGAGGACCCGACCGGGGAGATACGCAGTATTTT.

This chain links TRBV19 with TRBJ1-1, with D uncertain. CDR3 length: 12 residues. V lost 3 bases and J 6 bases, leaving 8 bases between the germline ends. CDR1 LNHDA and CDR2 SQIVND come from the germline V gene (reference sequence). The CDR3 DNA reads TGTGCCAGTAGTATCAGGCCGGCTGAAGCTTTCTTT. Protein sequence: CASSIRPAEAFF.

The rearrangement joins TRBV19 to TRBJ1-1; the D gene is possibly TRBD1 (5 bases). The V gene's germline CDR1 is LNHDA and CDR2 SQIVND (reference sequence). The CDR3 consists of 14 residues. Between the trimmed V and J ends, which lost 6 bases and 5 bases, there was a span of 16 bases. This chain's CDR3 is CASRPSGGGTEAFF. CDR3 coding DNA: TGTGCCAGTAGACCTTCCGGGGGGGGAACTGAAGCTTTCTTT.

The gene calls are TRBV27 and TRBJ1-1; D is perhaps TRBD1 (5 bases). Trimming cost V 2 bases and J 1 base, with 11 bases left between them. Germline V gene data show CDR1 as MNHEY and CDR2 as SMNVEV (reference sequence). The CDR3 length is 15 residues. CDR3 sequence: CASSLGLGQNTEAFF. Here the CDR3 DNA reads TGTGCCAGCAGTTTAGGCCTAGGACAGAACACTGAAGCTTTCTTT.

This chain joins TRBV28 and TRBJ2-5, with TRBD1 matching over 8 bases. Trimming took 6 bases from V and 2 from J; bases not matched to a gene: 8. The germline CDR1 and CDR2 sequences are MDHEN and SYDVKM. This CDR3 comprises 15 residues. CDR3 residues: CASSGRDRLQETQYF. In nucleotides, the CDR3 is TGTGCCAGCAGCGGCCGGGACAGGTTACAAGAGACCCAGTACTTC.

The CDR3 protein is CASSLAGSNQPQHF. In nucleotides, the CDR3 is TGTGCCAGCAGCTTAGCGGGAAGCAATCAGCCCCAGCATTTT. The chain couples TRBV7-8 to TRBJ1-5; D is unclear. The V end was cut by 0 bases, the J end by 1 base, with 4 bases between. CDR1 is SGHVS, CDR2 FQNEAQ, per germline. CDR3 length equals 14 residues. The full variable domain, its missing parts supplied by reference TRBV7-8 and TRBJ1-5, is GAGVSQSPRYKVAKRGQDVALRCDPISGHVSLFWYQQALGQGPEFLTYFQNEAQLDKSGLPSDRFFAERPEGSVSTLKIQRTQQEDSAVYLCASSLAGSNQPQHFGDGTRLSIL.

The chain couples TRBV7-6 to TRBJ2-1; D gene ambiguous. CDR1 and CDR2 from the germline V gene are SGHVS and FNYEAQ. The CDR3 has 12 amino acids. Trimming cost V 5 bases and J 6 bases, with 8 bases left between them. Written as DNA, the CDR3 is TGTGCCAGCAGCCTTCGTATCAATGAGCAGTTCTTC. It encodes CASSLRINEQFF.

This rearrangement joins TRBV11-2 to TRBJ2-5; tentative D call: TRBD1 (7 bases). CDR3 length: 15 residues. V gave up 5 bases and J gave up 3 bases, with 16 bases separating them. Germline V gene data show CDR1 as SGHAT and CDR2 as FQNNGV. The CDR3 nucleotides read TGTGCCAGCAGCCGGCGGGACAGTATTGAAGAGACCCAGTACTTC. Translating it yields CASSRRDSIEETQYF.